What follows describes a single TCR beta chain. Here immunoSEQ multiplex PCR was the method, and the copy in TCRdb shows in-frame clones only, minus some. The sample records under 85,000 clones, about nine tenths being singletons. This specimen belongs to a study of technical replicates of blood from four donors. The CDR3 sequence is 14 residues long. CDR1 is SGHTA, CDR2 FQGNSA, per germline. J gave up 4 bases and V 8 bases, and 6 bases lay outside the gene matches. The chain carries TRBV7-2 and TRBJ2-1; 9 bases line up with TRBD2. The specimen was T cells isolated from PBMCs. The receptor was derived from a human donor in good health. Some clones in this sample may be carry-over from other donors' samples. As DNA, the CDR3 is TGTGCCAGCGGTGATAGCGGGGGATACAATGAGCAGTTCTTC. Protein product: CASGDSGGYNEQFF.